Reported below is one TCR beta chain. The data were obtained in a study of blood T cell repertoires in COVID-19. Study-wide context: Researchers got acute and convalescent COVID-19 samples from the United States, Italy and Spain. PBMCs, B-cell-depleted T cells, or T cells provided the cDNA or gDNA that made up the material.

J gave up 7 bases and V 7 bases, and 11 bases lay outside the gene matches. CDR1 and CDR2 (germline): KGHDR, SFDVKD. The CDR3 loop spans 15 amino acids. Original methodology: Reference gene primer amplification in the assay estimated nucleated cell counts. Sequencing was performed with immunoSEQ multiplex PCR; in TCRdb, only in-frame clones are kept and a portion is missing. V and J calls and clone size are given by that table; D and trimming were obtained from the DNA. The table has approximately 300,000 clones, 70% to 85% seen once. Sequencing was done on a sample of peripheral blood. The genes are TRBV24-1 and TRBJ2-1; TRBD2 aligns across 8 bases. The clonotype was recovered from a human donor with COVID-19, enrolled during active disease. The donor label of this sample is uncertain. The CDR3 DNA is TGTGCCACCAGCGAACTGGGACTAGATCAAAATGAGCAGTTCTTC. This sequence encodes CATSELGLDQNEQFF.